The clone carrying this T cell receptor (beta chain) was picked up a small number of times. Its antigen is unknown. All donors came from Russia, were Caucasian and healthy, and spanned ages about 6 to 100. The data stem from a study of blood T cells in healthy people across ages. The use of a sample-barcoded 5' primer and a J-beta primer mix characterized a second PCR of about 6 to 11 cycles. All samples yielded 2.5 million or more CDR3-containing paired-end reads. TCRdb passed the 5' RACE reads through MiXCR, listing each CDR3 protein once. The data contain around 1.5 million distinct CDR3 sequences, roughly 32% of them singletons. The V end was cut by 3 bases, the J end by 5 bases, with 8 bases between. CDR3 length: 12 amino acids. Per the germline V gene, CDR1 is KGHSH and CDR2 is LQKENI. Study-wide results and caveats: Estimated diversity, derived from one million T cells, was regarded as an underestimate.

This chain connects TRBV18 to TRBJ2-7; D gene uncertain. The origin of this receptor is a woman aged 25-40 years in good health. The source material was blood. The CDR3 bases are TGTGCCAGCTCACCTGAATTCCACGAGCAGTACTTC. This encodes CASSPEFHEQYF.